These T cell receptor beta chains were read from a single sample in a study of long-term antiretroviral therapy in people with HIV. Profiling relied on immunoSEQ multiplex PCR, and the TCRdb table lists in-frame clones only, not all of them. The sample yields 40,000 to 50,000 clones, less than 95% seen once. Here the sequenced sample was unsorted PBMCs, taken 9 to 9.5 years after starting antiretroviral therapy. Every receptor here comes from a man aged 25-40 years with HIV. CDR3s include the opening cysteine and the closing phenylalanine or tryptophan. A D gene is named only where the DNA matches it firmly. The size field is filled for only some rows; it gives once, few, many or a size class.

TRBJ2-5 TRBV2 TRBD1 . CANRGEVETQYF TGTGCCAACAGGGGGGAGGTAGAGACCCAGTACTTC
TRBJ2-5 TRBV11-1 . once CASRNRDETQYF TGTGCCAGCAGGAACAGGGATGAGACCCAGTACTTC
TRBJ1-5 TRBV2 . . CASSSTNSNQPQHF TGTGCCAGCAGTTCCACCAATAGCAATCAGCCCCAGCATTTT
TRBJ2-3 TRBV7-9 TRBD2 . CASSLVAGGLDTQYF TGTGCCAGCAGCTTAGTAGCGGGGGGGCTGGATACGCAGTATTTT
TRBJ2-1 TRBV9 TRBD2 . CASSGTAGGPRNEQFF TGTGCCAGCAGCGGAACAGCGGGGGGGCCGAGAAATGAGCAGTTCTTC
TRBJ1-2 TRBV15 . . CATSRGEGRSGYTF TGTGCCACCAGCAGAGGTGAGGGGCGAAGTGGCTACACCTTC
TRBJ1-6 TRBV18 . . CASSQGGGRYSPLHF TGTGCCAGCTCCCAAGGGGGGGGCCGGTATTCACCCCTCCACTTT
TRBJ1-4 TRBV19 . once CASSIFGLGEKLFF TGTGCCAGTAGTATATTCGGTCTTGGCGAAAAACTGTTTTTT
TRBJ2-1 TRBV14 . . CASSQDGRSEQFF TGTGCCAGCAGCCAAGATGGACGGAGTGAGCAGTTCTTC
TRBJ2-7 TRBV27 . . CASGLRVGYEQYF TGTGCCAGCGGACTCAGGGTGGGCTACGAGCAGTACTTC
TRBJ1-5 TRBV2 . . CASTAQVSNQPQHF TGTGCCAGCACCGCACAGGTTAGCAATCAGCCCCAGCATTTT
TRBJ2-1 TRBV6-1 . . CASRAKSSYNEQFF TGTGCCAGCAGGGCGAAGAGCTCCTACAATGAGCAGTTCTTC
TRBJ1-5 TRBV7-8 . . CASSVLREQPQHF TGTGCCAGCAGCGTACTCAGGGAACAGCCCCAGCATTTT